This T cell receptor beta chain came from a study of beta chain features in type 1 diabetes. Study-wide results and caveats: Among patients with Type 1 diabetes, TCRB CDR3s were moderately but significantly shorter in every one of the four CD4+ subsets.

The study reverse transcribed the entire isolated RNA, so it sequenced expressed TCRB transcripts. Generated by immunoSEQ multiplex PCR, the TCRdb table keeps only in-frame clones and is missing some. This sample has 500,000 to 850,000 clones; over 11% occur once, and the top ten carry just under 0.04%. Germline V lookup: CDR1 ENHRY, CDR2 SYGVKD. This CDR3 is 15 amino acids long. J lost 6 bases, V lost 3 bases, and 8 bases had no gene match. Staining for CD45RO/CCR7/CD25/CD127/CD95/CD27 allowed sorting of CD4+ naive, central memory, regulatory and stem cell-like memory cells. All sorted populations exceeded 95% purity. This clone has just a few counts. Antigen specificity is unknown.

The sequence derives from a man between 18 and 29 years old with type 1 diabetes. The chain couples TRBV10-3 to TRBJ2-3; 8 nucleotides align to TRBD2. Specimen: naive CD4+ T cells from blood. The CDR3 sequence is CAISEPGGTTDTQYF. The CDR3 region has the DNA TGTGCCATCAGTGAACCGGGGGGGACAACGGATACGCAGTATTTT.